This T cell receptor beta chain comes out of a study of shared clonotypes between healthy human individuals. Study-wide background: Donors consisted of a couple of women and three men between 18 and 49. Overall study results and limits: Memory subsets generally showed lower estimated richness than naive subsets. Relative to clonotypes present in all four donors, those not shared had lower generation probabilities. Sharing across a handful of donors was seen in around 5% of naive CD4 clonotypes.

To note about this clone: Its target is not known.

Clones were sequenced by immunoSEQ multiplex PCR, and TCRdb holds only the in-frame ones, with some missing. The data hold around 2,000,000 clones, with about 95% observed a single time. Naive-designated CD8 cells lacked CD45RO, were positively enriched for CCR7, and omitted terminally differentiated effector memory CD45RA+ cells. V was shortened by 4 bases and J by 8 bases, with 12 bases between the two germline ends. The CDR3 extends over 12 amino acids. The germline V gene encodes CDR1 SQVTM and CDR2 ANQGSEA. The chain employs TRBV29-1 and TRBJ2-1; tentatively, D is TRBD2 (6 bases). This receptor was identified in a young man in good health. Input material: naive CD8+ T cells sorted from blood. The CDR3 DNA is TGCAGCGTTGGCCAGGGAGGCGATGAGCAGTTCTTC. This gives the protein CSVGQGGDEQFF.